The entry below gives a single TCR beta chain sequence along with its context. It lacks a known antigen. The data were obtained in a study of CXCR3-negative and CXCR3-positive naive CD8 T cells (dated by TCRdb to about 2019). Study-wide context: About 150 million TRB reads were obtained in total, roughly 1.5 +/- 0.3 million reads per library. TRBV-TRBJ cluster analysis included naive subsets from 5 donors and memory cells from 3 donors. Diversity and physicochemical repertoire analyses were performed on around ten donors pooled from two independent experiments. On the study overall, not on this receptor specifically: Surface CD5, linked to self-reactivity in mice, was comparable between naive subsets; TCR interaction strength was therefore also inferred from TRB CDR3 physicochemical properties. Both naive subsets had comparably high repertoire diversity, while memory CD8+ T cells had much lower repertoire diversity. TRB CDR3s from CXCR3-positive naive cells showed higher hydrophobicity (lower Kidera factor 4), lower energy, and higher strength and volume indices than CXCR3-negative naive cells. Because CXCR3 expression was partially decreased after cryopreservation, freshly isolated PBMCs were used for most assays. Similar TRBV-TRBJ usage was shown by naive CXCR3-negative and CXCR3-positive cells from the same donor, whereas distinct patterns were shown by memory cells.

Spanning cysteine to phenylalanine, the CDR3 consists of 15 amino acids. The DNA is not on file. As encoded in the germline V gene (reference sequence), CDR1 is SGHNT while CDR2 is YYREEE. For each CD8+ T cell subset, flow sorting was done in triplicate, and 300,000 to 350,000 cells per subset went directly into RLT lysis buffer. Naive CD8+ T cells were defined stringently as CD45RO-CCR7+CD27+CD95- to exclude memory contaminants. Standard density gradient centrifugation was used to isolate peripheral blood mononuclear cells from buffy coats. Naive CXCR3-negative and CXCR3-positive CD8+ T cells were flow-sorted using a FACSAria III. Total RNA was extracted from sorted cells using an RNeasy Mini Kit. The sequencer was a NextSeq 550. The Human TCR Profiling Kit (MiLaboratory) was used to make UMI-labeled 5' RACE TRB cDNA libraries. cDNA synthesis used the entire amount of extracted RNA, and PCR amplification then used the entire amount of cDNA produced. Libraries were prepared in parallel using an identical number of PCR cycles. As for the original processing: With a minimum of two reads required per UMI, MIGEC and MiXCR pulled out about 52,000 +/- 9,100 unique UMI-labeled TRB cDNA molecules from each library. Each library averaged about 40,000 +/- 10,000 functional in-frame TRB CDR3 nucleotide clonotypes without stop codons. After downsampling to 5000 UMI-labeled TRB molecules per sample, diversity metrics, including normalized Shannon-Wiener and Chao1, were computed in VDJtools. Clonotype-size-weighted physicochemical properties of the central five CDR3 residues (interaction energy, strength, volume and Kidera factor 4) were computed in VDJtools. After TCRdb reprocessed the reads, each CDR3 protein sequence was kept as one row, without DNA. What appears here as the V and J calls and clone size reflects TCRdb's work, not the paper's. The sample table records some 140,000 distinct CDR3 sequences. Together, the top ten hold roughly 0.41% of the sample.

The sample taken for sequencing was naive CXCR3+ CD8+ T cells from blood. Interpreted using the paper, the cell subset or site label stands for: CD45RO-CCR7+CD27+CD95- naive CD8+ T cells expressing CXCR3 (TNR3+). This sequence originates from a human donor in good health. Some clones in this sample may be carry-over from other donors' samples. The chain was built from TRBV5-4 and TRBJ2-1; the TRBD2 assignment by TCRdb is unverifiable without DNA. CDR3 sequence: CASSESGRGNNEQFF.